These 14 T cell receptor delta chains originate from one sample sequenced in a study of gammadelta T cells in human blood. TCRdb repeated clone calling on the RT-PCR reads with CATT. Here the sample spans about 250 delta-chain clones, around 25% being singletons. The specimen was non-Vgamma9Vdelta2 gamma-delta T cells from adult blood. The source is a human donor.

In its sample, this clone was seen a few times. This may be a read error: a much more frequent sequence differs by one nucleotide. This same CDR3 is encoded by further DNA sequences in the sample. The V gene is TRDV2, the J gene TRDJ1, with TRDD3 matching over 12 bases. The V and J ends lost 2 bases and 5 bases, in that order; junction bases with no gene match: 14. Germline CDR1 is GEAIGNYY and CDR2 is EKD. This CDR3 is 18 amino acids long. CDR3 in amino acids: CACDRRLWYWGIPDKLIF. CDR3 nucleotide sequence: TGTGCCTGTGACAGACGGCTATGGTACTGGGGGATACCTGATAAACTCATCTTT.

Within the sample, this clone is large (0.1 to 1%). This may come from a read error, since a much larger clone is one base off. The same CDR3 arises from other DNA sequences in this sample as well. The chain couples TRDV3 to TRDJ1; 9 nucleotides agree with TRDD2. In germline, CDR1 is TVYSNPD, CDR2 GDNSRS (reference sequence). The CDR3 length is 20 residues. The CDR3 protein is CASFGLPTSLAGFDTDKLIF. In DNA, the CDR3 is TGTGCCTCGTTCGGCCTTCCTACGAGTCTGGCGGGGTTTGACACTGATAAACTCATCTTT.

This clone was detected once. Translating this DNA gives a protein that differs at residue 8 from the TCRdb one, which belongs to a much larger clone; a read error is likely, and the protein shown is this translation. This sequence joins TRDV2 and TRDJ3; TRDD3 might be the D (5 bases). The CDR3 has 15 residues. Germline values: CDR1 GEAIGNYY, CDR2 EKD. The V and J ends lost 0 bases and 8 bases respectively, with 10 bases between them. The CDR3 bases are TGTGCCTGTGACACCGGGGGGTCCAACACCCGACAGATGTTTTTC. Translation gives CACDTGGSNTRQMFF.

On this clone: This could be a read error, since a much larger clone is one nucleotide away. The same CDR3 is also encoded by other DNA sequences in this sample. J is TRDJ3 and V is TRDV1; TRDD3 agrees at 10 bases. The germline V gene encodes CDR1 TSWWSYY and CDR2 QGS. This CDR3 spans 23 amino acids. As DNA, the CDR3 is TGTGCTCTTGGGGAGAGGGCCTTCCCCCGTGGTGGGGGATACTCCTGGGACACTCGACAGATGTTTTTC. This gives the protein CALGERAFPRGGGYSWDTRQMFF.

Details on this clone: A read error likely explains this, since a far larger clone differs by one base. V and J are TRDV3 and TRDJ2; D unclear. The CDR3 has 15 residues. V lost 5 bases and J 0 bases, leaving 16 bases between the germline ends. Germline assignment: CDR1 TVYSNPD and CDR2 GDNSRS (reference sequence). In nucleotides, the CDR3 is TGTGCCGTCCCTTTTCCCCCTACTTTGACAGCACAACTCTTCTTT. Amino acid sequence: CAVPFPPTLTAQLFF.

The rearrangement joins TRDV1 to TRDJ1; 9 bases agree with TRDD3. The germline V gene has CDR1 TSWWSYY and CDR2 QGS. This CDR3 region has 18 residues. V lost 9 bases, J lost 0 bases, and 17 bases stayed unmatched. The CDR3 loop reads CALPFSGGFAPDTDKLIF. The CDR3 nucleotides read TGTGCTCTCCCCTTTTCTGGGGGATTTGCTCCGGACACCGATAAACTCATCTTT.

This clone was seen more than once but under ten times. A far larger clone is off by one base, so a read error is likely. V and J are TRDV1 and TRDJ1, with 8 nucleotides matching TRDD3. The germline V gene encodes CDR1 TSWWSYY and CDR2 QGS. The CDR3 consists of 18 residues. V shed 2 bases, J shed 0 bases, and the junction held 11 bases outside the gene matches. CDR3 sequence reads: CALGERCGYWGYTDKLIF. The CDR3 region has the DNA TGTGCTCTTGGGGAAAGGTGCGGGTACTGGGGGTACACCGATAAACTCATCTTT.

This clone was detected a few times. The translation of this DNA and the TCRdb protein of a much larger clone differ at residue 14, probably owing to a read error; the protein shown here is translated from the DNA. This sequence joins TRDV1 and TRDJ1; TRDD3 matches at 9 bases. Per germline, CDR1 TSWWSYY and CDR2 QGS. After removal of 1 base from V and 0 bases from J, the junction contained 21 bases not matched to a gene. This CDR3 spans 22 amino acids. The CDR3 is CALGEHAPRWGITPWYTDKLIF. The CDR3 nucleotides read TGTGCTCTTGGGGAACACGCTCCTAGATGGGGGATAACCCCTTGGTACACCGATAAACTCATCTTT.

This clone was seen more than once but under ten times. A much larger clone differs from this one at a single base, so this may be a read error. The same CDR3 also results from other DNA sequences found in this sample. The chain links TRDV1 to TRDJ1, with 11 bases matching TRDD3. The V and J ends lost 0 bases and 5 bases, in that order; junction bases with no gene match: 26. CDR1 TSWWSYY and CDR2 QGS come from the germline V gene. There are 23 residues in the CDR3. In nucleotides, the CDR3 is TGTGCTCTTGGGGAACTAGTGTTTTTACGAAGAGCTGGGGGATACTGGACGGCTGATAAACTCATCTTT. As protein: CALGELVFLRRAGGYWTADKLIF.

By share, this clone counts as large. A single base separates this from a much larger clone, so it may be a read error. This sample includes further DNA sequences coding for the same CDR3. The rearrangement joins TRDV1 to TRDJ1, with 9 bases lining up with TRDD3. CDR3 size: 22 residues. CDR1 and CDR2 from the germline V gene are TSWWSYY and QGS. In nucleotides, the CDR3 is TGTGCTCTTGGGGAACACGCTCCTAGATGGGGGATAACCCTTTGGTACACTGATAAACTCATCTTT. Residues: CALGEHAPRWGITLWYTDKLIF.

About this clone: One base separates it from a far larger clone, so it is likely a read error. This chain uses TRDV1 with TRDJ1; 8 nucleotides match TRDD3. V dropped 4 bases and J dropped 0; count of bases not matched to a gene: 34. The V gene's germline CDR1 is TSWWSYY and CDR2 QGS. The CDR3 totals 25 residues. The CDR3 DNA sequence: TGTGCTCTTGGGGCCGAAACCGATCCCCTCTTACTGGGGGTTGCCACCCGCGTCTACACCGATAAACTCATCTTT. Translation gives CALGAETDPLLLGVATRVYTDKLIF.

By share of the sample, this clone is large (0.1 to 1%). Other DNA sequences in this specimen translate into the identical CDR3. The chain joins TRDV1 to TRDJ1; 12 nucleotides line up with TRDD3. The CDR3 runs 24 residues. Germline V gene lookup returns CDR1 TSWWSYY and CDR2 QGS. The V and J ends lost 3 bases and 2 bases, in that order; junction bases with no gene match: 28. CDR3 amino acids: CALGDLAVNEPFDWGIPETDKLIF. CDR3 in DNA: TGTGCTCTTGGGGATCTCGCCGTAAACGAGCCCTTTGACTGGGGGATACCCGAGACCGATAAACTCATCTTT.

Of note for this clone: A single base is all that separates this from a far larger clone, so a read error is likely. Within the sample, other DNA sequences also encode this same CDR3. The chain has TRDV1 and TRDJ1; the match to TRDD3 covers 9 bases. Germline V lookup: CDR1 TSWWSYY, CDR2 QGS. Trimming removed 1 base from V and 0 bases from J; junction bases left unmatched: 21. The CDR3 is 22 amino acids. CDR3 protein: CALGEHAPRWGITLWYTDKLIF. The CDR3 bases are TGTGCTCTTGGGGAACACGCTCCTAGATGGGGGATAACCCTGTGGTACACCGATAAACTCATCTTT.

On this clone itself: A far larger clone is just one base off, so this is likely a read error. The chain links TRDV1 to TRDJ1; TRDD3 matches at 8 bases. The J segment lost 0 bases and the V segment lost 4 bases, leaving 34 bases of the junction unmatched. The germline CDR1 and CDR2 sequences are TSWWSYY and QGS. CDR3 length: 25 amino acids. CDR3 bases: TGTGCTCTTGGGGCCGAAACCGTTCCCCTCTTACTGGGGGTTGCCCCCCGCGTCTACACCGATAAACTCATCTTT. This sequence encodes CALGAETVPLLLGVAPRVYTDKLIF.